The source of this T cell receptor beta chain is a study of naive and memory T cell subsets. The beta constant-region primer was an equimolar mix of two oligonucleotides covering TRBC1 and TRBC2. Four rounds of PCR amplified the ligated cDNA using nested alpha and beta constant-region primers plus SP2. TCRdb independently ran MiXCR on the UMI-ligation and nested PCR reads; one entry per CDR3 protein. The data hold some 80,000 distinct CDR3 sequences, with 8% to 9.5% observed a single time. This clonotype has ten or more counts. The sequenced sample consisted of naive CD8+ T cells from blood. The sequence came from a human donor in good health.

CDR3 in amino acids: CSVGLGPRGLFF. CDR3 nucleotides: TGCAGCGTTGGCTTGGGGCCAAGGGGGCTGTTTTTT. The V gene is TRBV29-1, the J gene TRBJ2-2, with a weak D call TRBD1 (5 bases). Germline CDR1 reads SQVTM; CDR2 reads ANQGSEA. The germline V and J ends were trimmed by 4 bases and 13 bases, with 16 bases remaining between them. The CDR3 runs to 12 residues.